This T cell receptor beta chain was captured in a study of blood T cell repertoires in COVID-19. Whole-study context: Samples came from the United States, Italy and Spain, spanning acute and convalescent COVID-19. PBMCs, B-cell-depleted T cells, or T cells were the source of the cDNA or gDNA that made up the material.

Participants had their cohort set by participant-reported clinical history. Recovery among Cohort 3 donors was established by two negative PCRs, clearance, or symptom resolution. This CDR3 spans 13 amino acids. Trimming left V 4 bases short and J 5 bases short, with 10 bases between. In germline, CDR1 is SGHRS, CDR2 YFSETQ. Using immunoSEQ multiplex PCR, the repertoire was profiled, and TCRdb retains in-frame clones only, with some absent. Altogether around 500,000 clones are present, roughly nine tenths being singletons, with the ten largest covering 8.3%. V and J are TRBV5-1 and TRBJ1-5, with D unclear. The clonotype originates from a woman aged 55-75 years who had recovered from COVID-19. The sample consisted of PBMCs or T cells enriched from blood (not recorded which). The CDR3 DNA sequence: TGCGCCAGCAGCGGCGGGCGGGATCAGCCCCAGCATTTT. Translating gives CASSGGRDQPQHF. Full variable domain (outside the CDR3, taken from reference TRBV5-1 and TRBJ1-5): KAGVTQTPRYLIKTRGQQVTLSCSPISGHRSVSWYQQTPGQGLQFLFEYFSETQRNKGNFPGRFSGRQFSNSRSEMNVSTLELGDSALYLCASSGGRDQPQHFGDGTRLSIL.